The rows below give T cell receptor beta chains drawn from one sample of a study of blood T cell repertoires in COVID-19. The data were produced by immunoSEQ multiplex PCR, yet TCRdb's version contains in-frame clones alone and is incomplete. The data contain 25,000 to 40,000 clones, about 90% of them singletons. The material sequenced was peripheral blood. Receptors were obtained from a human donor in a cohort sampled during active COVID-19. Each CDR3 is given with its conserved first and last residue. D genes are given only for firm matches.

TGTGCCAGCAGTGAAGTAGGCGGGGGTCTAACCGGGGAGCTGTTTTTT	CASSEVGGGLTGELFF	TRBD2	TRBJ2-2	TRBV6-1
TGTGCCACCAGGGAGGGGGGGCCGTACACTGAAGCTTTCTTT	CATREGGPYTEAFF	NA	TRBJ1-1	TRBV24-1
TGTGCCAGCAGCGACCAATTACAGGGTCGTCAGTACTTC	CASSDQLQGRQYF	NA	TRBJ2-5	TRBV9
TGTGCCAGCAGTTTCCAATACAATGAGCAGTTCTTC	CASSFQYNEQFF	NA	TRBJ2-1	TRBV27
TGTGCCAGCAGCCGACTAGCGAGCCAACCTGGGGAGCAGTTCTTC	CASSRLASQPGEQFF	TRBD2	TRBJ2-1	TRBV27
TGTGCCAGCTCACCTAGTGCAGGGAGGAATAATTCACCCCTCCACTTT	CASSPSAGRNNSPLHF	NA	TRBJ1-6	TRBV18
TGTGCCAGCAGCCCAGCAGGGGCTGGAAACACCATATATTTT	CASSPAGAGNTIYF	NA	TRBJ1-3	TRBV3-1/TRBV3-2
TGTGCCAGCAGCTTCATCTGGCATGAGCAGTTCTTC	CASSFIWHEQFF	NA	TRBJ2-1	TRBV12-3/TRBV12-4
TGCGCCAGCAGACCCAGCGGGGGGACCACTAGCACAGATACGCAGTATTTT	CASRPSGGTTSTDTQYF	TRBD2	TRBJ2-3	TRBV5-1
TGTGCCAGCAGCCATTCGCTAGGGGCCAGCACTGAAGCTTTCTTT	CASSHSLGASTEAFF	NA	TRBJ1-1	TRBV11-2
TGTGCCTCGTCCCGGACTAGCGGAACCCCCGGGACCCAGTACTTC	CASSRTSGTPGTQYF	TRBD2	TRBJ2-5	TRBV3-1/TRBV3-2